The sequence of this TCR beta chain was determined in a study of ipilimumab plus nivolumab after autologous stem cell transplantation. Overall study context: Typical patient got roughly 5 ipilimumab doses and roughly 8 nivolumab doses (median). Findings and caveats of the study: Authors suggest TCR repertoire, Treg phenotype and gut microbiota support further study.

The CDR3 contains 14 residues. The V segment lost 2 bases and the J segment 11 bases; nucleotides outside the gene matches: 10. Germline loops: CDR1 SQVTM, CDR2 ANQGSEA. Ipilimumab, 1 mg/kg, started 14 to 28 days after autologous transplant. Using immunoSEQ multiplex PCR, the repertoire was profiled, and TCRdb retains in-frame clones only, with some absent. The profile covers around 17,000 clones, with about three quarters appearing a single time and about a fifth taken by the ten largest. As for this clone: No antigen is known for it.

The sequence was obtained from a male donor with diffuse large B-cell lymphoma. Sequencing was performed on PBMCs, taken in a trial of ipilimumab plus nivolumab as post-transplant consolidation. J is TRBJ2-4 and V is TRBV29-1; TRBD1 aligns across 9 bases. CDR3 region: CSVETHRGQRLQYF. The CDR3 nucleotides read TGCAGCGTTGAAACCCACAGGGGGCAGCGACTTCAGTACTTC.